This TCR beta chain was documented in a study of technical replicates of blood from a handful of donors. Sequencing was performed with immunoSEQ multiplex PCR; in TCRdb, only in-frame clones are kept and a portion is missing. This table has some 94,000 clones, less than 95% appearing once. Deletions cut 4 bases from V and 0 bases from J, with 10 bases between. Germline V CDR1 and CDR2: SGHTA, FQGTGA. CDR3 size: 14 residues. The rearrangement links TRBV7-3 to TRBJ2-7, with D possibly matching TRBD1 (5 bases). The clonotype was recovered from a human donor in good health. The material sequenced was T cells isolated from PBMCs. CDR3 loop: CASSWTSSSYEQYF. The DNA of the CDR3 is TGTGCCAGCAGCTGGACATCCAGCTCCTACGAGCAGTACTTC.